This TCR beta chain was observed in a study of blood T cells in healthy people across ages. Whole-study results and caveats: Naive T cell percentage strongly correlated with TCR beta diversity.

In the case of this clonotype: The target antigen is unknown.

CDR3 size: 15 residues. Germline lookup yields CDR1 PRHDT and CDR2 FYEKMQ (reference sequence). A second PCR of 7 to 11 cycles used a sample-barcoded 5' primer and a J-beta primer mix. Template switching added a 12-random-nucleotide identifier to every cDNA molecule. TCRdb reprocessed the 5' RACE reads via MiXCR and lists one record per CDR3 protein. The top ten hold 9.4% of the sample, which has approximately 760,000 distinct CDR3 sequences, 20% to 25% seen once. The same data also contributed to another study, on T cells of mothers and their children. That report notes: Similar effects of thymic selection on TCR recombination output were recorded in related and unrelated pairs.

The chain has TRBV13 and TRBJ2-5; the match to TRBD2 covers 10 bases. With the DNA end fitting TRBJ2-7 better, the J assignment may be wrong. This receptor was taken from a boy between 10 and 17 years old in good health. The sample comprised blood. The CDR3 loop is CASSLGRTSGYEQYF. The CDR3, as DNA: TGTGCCAGCAGCCTGGGTAGGACTAGCGGTTACGAGCAGTACTTC.